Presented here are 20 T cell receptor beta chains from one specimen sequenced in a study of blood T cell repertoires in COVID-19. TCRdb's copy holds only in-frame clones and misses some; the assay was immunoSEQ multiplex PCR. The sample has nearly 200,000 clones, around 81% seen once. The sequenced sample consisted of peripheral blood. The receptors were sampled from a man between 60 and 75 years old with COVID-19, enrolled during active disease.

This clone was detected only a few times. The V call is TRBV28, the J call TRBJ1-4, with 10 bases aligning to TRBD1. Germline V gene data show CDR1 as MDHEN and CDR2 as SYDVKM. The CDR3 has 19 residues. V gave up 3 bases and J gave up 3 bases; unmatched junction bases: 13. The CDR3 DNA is TGTGCCAGCAGTTTCTCCCCCCTAGGGACAGGGGTATCTAATGAAAAACTGTTTTTT. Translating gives CASSFSPLGTGVSNEKLFF.

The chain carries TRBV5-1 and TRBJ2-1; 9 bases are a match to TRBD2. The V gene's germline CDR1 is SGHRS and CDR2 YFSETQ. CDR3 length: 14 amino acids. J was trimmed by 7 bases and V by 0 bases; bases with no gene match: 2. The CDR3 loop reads CASSLGSGSNEQFF. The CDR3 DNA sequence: TGCGCCAGCAGCTTGGGTAGCGGGAGTAATGAGCAGTTCTTC.

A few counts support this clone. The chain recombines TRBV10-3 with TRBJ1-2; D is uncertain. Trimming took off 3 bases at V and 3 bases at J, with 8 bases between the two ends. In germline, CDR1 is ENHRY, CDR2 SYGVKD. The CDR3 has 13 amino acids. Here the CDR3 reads CAISDREDYGYTF. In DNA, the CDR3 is TGTGCCATCAGTGACCGGGAAGACTATGGCTACACCTTC.

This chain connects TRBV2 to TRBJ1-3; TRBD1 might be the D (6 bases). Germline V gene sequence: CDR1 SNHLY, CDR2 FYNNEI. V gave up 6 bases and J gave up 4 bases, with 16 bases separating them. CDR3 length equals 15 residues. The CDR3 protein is CASSDIGGAGNTIYF. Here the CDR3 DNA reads TGTGCCAGCAGCGACATTGGGGGGGCCGGAAACACCATATATTTT. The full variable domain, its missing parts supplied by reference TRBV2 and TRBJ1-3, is EPEVTQTPSHQVTQMGQEVILRCVPISNHLYFYWYRQILGQKVEFLVSFYNNEISEKSEIFDDQFSVERPDGSNFTLKIRSTKLEDSAMYFCASSDIGGAGNTIYFGEGSWLTVV.

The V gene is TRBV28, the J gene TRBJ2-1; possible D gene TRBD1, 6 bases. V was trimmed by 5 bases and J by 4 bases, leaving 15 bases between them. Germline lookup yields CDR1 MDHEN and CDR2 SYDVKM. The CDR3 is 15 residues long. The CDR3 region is CASSPGTNSYNEQFF. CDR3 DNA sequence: TGTGCCAGCAGTCCTGGGACAAACTCGTACAATGAGCAGTTCTTC.

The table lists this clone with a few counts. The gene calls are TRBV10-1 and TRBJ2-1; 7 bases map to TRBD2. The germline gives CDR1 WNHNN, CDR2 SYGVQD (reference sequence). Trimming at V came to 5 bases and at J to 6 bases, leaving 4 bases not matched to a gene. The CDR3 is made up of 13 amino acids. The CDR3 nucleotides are TGCGCCAGCAGTCTGACGGGGGGCAATGAGCAGTTCTTC. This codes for CASSLTGGNEQFF.

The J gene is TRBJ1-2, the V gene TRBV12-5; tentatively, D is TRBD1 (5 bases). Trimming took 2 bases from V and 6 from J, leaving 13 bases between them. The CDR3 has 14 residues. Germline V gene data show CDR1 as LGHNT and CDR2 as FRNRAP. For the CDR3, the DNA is TGTGCTAGTGGTTTGACCCGCGGGGGTGATGGCTACACCTTC. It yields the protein CASGLTRGGDGYTF.

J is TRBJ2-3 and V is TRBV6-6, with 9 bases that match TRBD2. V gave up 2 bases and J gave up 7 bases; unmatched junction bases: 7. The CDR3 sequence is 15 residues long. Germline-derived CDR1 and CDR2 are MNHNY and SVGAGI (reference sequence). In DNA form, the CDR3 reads TGTGCCAGCAGTTACGGGACTAGCCTCCTAAATACGCAGTATTTT. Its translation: CASSYGTSLLNTQYF.

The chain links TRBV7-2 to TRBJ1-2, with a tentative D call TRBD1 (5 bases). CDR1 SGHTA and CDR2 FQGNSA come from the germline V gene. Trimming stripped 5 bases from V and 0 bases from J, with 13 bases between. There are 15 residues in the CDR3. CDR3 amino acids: CASSTLTAPNYGYTF. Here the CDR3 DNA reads TGTGCCAGCAGCACTTTGACAGCCCCTAACTATGGCTACACCTTC. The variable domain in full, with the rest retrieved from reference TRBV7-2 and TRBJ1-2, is GAGVSQSPSNKVTEKGKDVELRCDPISGHTALYWYRQSLGQGLEFLIYFQGNSAPDKSGLPSDRFSAERTGGSVSTLTIQRTQQEDSAVYLCASSTLTAPNYGYTFGSGTRLTVV.

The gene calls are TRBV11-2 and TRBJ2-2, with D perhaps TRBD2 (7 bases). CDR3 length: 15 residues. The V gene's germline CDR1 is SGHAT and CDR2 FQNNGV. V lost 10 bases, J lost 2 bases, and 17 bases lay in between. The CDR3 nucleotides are TGTGCCACCCGCCGGGCGGGGGCAAACACCGGGGAGCTGTTTTTT. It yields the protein CATRRAGANTGELFF.

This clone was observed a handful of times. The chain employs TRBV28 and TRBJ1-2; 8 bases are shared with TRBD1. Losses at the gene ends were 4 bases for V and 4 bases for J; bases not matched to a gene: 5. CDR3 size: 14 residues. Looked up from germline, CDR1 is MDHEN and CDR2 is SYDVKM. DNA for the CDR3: TGTGCCAGCAGTTACTTGGACAGGGTCTATGGCTACACCTTC. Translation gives CASSYLDRVYGYTF.

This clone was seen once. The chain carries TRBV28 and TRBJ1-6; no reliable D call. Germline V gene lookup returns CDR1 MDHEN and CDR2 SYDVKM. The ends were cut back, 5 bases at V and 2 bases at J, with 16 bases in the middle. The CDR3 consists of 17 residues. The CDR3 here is CASSLDGGSTYNSPLHF. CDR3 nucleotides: TGTGCCAGCAGTCTCGACGGCGGGAGCACCTATAATTCACCCCTCCACTTT.

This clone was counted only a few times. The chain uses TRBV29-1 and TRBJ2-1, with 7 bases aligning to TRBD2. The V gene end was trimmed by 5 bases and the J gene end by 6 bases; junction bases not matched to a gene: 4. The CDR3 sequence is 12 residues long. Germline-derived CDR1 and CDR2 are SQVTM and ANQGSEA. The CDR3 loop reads CSVLTSSNEQFF. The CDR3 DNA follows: TGCAGCGTTCTGACTAGCTCCAATGAGCAGTTCTTC.

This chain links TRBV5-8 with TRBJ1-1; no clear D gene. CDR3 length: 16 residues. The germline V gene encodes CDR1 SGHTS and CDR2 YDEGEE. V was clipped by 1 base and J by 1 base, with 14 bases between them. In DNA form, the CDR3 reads TGTGCCAGCAGCTTGTCCTCGTGGACTGGGAACACTGAAGCTTTCTTT. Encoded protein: CASSLSSWTGNTEAFF.

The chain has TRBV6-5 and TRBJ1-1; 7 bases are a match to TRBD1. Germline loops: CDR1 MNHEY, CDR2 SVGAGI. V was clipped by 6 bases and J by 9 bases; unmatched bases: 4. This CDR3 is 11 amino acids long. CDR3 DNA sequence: TGTGCCAGCAGCCAGGACAGGAAAGCTTTCTTT. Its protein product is CASSQDRKAFF.

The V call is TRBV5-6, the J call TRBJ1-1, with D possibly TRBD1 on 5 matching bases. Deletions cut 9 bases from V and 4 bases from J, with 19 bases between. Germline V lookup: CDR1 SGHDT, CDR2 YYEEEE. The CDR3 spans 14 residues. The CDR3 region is CATGSGGFGTEAFF. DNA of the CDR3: TGTGCCACAGGGTCGGGGGGTTTCGGCACTGAAGCTTTCTTT.

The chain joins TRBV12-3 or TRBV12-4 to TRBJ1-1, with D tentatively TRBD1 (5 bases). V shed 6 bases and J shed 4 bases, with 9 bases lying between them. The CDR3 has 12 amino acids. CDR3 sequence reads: CASSLGPTEAFF. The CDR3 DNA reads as TGTGCCAGCAGCTTGGGGCCCACTGAAGCTTTCTTT.

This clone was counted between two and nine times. The CDR3 sequence: CASSVPQAAFF. CDR3 bases: TGTGCCAGCAGTGTCCCGCAAGCGGCTTTCTTT. The gene calls are TRBV28 and TRBJ1-1; no clear D. The CDR3 consists of 11 residues. Germline V gene sequence: CDR1 MDHEN, CDR2 SYDVKM. The ends were cut back, 5 bases at V and 11 bases at J, with 12 bases in the middle.

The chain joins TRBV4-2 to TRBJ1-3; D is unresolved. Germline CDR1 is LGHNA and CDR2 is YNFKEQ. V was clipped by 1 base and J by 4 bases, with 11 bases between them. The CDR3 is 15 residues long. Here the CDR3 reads CASSQGTGYGNTIYF. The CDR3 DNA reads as TGTGCCAGCAGCCAAGGAACGGGGTACGGAAACACCATATATTTT.

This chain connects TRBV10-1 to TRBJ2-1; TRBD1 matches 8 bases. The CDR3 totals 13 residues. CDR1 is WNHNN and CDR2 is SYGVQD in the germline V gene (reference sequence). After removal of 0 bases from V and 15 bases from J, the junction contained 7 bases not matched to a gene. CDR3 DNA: TGCGCCAGCAGTGAGTCATGGAGCAGGGGGCTGTTCTTC. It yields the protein CASSESWSRGLFF.